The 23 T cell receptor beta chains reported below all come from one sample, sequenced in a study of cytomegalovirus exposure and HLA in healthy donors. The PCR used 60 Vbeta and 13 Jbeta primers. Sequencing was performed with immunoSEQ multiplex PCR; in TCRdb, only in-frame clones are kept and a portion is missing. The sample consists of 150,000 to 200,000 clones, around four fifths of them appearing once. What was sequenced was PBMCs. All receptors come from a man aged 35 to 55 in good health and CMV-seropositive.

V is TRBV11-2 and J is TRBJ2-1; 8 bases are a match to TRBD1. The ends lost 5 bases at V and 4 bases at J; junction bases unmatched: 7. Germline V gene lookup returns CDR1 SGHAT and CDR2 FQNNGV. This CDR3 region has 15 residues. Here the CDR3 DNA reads TGTGCCAGCAGCCGAGGGACAGGTGGATACAATGAGCAGTTCTTC. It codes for CASSRGTGGYNEQFF.

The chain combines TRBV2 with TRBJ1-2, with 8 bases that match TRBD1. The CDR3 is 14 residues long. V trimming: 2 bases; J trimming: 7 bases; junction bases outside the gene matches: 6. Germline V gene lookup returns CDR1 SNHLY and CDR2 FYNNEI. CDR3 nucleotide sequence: TGTGCCAGCAGTGAAAGAGGAACAGGGGGTGGCTACACCTTC. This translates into CASSERGTGGGYTF. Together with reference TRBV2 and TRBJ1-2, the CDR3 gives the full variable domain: EPEVTQTPSHQVTQMGQEVILRCVPISNHLYFYWYRQILGQKVEFLVSFYNNEISEKSEIFDDQFSVERPDGSNFTLKIRSTKLEDSAMYFCASSERGTGGGYTFGSGTRLTVV.

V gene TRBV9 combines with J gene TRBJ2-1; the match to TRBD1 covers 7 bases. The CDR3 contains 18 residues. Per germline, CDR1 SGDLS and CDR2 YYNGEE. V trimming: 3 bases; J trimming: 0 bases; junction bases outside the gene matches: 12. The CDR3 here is CASSGPSTGKSSYNEQFF. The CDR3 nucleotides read TGTGCCAGCAGCGGACCTTCGACAGGGAAAAGCTCCTACAATGAGCAGTTCTTC.

CDR3 sequence: CASSLLREGRSDTQYF. DNA of the CDR3: TGTGCCAGCAGCTTATTGCGGGAGGGCCGATCAGATACGCAGTATTTT. V and J are TRBV13 and TRBJ2-3, with 9 positions matching TRBD2. CDR3 length equals 16 residues. Germline V gene data show CDR1 as PRHDT and CDR2 as FYEKMQ (reference sequence). Trimming removed 2 bases from V and 4 bases from J; junction bases left unmatched: 7.

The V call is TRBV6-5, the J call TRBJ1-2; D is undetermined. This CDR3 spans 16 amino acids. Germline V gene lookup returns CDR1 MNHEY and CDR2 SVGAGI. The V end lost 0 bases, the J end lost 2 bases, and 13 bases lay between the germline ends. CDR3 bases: TGTGCCAGCAGTTACTCGGCAGGCGAAATGAACTATGGCTACACCTTC. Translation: CASSYSAGEMNYGYTF.

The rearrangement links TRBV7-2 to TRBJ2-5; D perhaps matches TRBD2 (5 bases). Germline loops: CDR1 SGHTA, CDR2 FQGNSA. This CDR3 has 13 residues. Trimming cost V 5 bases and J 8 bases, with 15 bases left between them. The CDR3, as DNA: TGTGCCAGCAGCGGGAGAGTGTTAGAAACCCAGTACTTC. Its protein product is CASSGRVLETQYF. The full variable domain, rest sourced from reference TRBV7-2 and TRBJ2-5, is GAGVSQSPSNKVTEKGKDVELRCDPISGHTALYWYRQSLGQGLEFLIYFQGNSAPDKSGLPSDRFSAERTGGSVSTLTIQRTQQEDSAVYLCASSGRVLETQYFGPGTRLLVL.

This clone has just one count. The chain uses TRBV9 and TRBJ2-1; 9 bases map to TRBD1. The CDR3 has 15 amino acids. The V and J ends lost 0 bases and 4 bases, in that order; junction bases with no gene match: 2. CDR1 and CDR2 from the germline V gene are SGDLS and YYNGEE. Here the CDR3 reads CASSVDRGLYNEQFF. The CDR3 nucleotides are TGTGCCAGCAGCGTAGACAGGGGGCTATACAATGAGCAGTTCTTC.

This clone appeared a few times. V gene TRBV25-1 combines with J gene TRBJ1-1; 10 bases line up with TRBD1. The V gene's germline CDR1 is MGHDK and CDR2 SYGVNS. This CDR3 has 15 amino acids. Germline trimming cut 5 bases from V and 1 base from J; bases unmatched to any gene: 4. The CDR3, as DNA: TGTGCCAGCAGTTATAGGGACAGGGGGAACACTGAAGCTTTCTTT. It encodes CASSYRDRGNTEAFF.

CDR3 DNA sequence: TGCGCCAGCAGTGTAAAGGGACTAGCGGGAGAGAGAGAGCAGTACTTC. Its translation: CASSVKGLAGEREQYF. The chain is built from TRBV10-2 and TRBJ2-7; 14 bases are a match to TRBD2. CDR3 size: 16 residues. V trimming: 4 bases; J trimming: 7 bases; junction bases outside the gene matches: 9. Germline V gene data show CDR1 as WSHSY and CDR2 as SAAADI.

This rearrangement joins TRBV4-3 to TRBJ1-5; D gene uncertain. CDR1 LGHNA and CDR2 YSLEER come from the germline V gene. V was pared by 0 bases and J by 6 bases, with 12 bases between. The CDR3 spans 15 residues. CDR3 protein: CASSQDLDTVQPQHF. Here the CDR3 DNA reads TGCGCCAGCAGCCAAGATCTTGATACGGTTCAGCCCCAGCATTTT.

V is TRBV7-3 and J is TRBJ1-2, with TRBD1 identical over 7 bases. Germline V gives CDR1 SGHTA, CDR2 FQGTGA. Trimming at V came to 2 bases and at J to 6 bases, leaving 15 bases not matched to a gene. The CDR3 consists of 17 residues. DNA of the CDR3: TGTGCCAGCAGCTTACTTCCGTTGGGGACAGCATTAAATGGCTACACCTTC. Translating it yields CASSLLPLGTALNGYTF.

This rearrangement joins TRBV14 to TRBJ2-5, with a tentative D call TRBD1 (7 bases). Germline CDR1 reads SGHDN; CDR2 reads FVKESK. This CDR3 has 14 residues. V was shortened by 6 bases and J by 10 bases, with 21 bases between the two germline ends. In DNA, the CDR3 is TGTGCCAGCAGTCGACGCCCGGACAGGAGGGACCAGTACTTC. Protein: CASSRRPDRRDQYF.

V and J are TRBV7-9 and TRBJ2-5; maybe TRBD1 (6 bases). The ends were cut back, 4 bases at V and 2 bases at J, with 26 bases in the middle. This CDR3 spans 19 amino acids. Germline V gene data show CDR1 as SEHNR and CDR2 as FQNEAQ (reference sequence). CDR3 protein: CASSSRRGHTLRYQETQYF. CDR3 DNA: TGTGCCAGCAGCTCCCGCAGGGGTCACACCCTGCGTTATCAAGAGACCCAGTACTTC.

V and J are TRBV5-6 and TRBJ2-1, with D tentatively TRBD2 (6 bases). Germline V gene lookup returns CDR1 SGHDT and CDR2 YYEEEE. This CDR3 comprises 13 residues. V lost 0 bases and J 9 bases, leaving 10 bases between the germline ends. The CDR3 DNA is TGTGCCAGCAGCTTGGCCGGAGGGCCTGAGCAGTTCTTC. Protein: CASSLAGGPEQFF.

The CDR3 protein is CASSLLSAGLGFYEQYF. CDR3 sequence (DNA): TGTGCCAGCAGTTTACTGTCCGCGGGTCTTGGGTTCTACGAGCAGTACTTC. The chain combines TRBV27 with TRBJ2-5; D may be TRBD2 (5 bases). The J call is doubtful: the DNA matches TRBJ2-7 better. The CDR3 extends over 17 amino acids. CDR1 and CDR2 (germline): MNHEY, SMNVEV (reference sequence).

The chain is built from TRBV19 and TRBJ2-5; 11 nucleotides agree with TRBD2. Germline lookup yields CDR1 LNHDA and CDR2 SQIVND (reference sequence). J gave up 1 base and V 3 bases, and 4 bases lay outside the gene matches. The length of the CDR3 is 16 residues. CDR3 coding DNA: TGTGCCAGTAGTATTACTAGCGGGAGTGGCCAAGAGACCCAGTACTTC. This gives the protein CASSITSGSGQETQYF.

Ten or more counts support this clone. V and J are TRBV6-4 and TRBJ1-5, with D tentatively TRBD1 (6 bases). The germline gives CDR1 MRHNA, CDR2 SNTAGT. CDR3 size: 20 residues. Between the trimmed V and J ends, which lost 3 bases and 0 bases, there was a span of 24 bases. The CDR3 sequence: CASSDYELTGAFFSNQPQHF. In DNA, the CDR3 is TGTGCCAGCAGTGATTACGAATTGACAGGTGCCTTTTTTAGCAATCAGCCCCAGCATTTT.

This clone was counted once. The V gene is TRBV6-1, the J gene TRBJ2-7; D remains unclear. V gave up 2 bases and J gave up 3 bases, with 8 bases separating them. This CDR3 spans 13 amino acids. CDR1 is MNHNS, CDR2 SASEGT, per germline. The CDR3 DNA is TGTGCCAGCAGTGAATCAACTTACTACGAGCAGTACTTC. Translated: CASSESTYYEQYF.

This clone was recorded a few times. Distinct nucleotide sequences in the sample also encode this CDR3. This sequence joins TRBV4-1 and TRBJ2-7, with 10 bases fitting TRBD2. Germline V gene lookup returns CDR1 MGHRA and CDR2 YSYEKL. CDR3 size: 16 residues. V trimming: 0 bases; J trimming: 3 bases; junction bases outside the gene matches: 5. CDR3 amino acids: CASSQEPLAGFYEQYF. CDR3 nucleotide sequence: TGCGCCAGCAGCCAAGAACCACTAGCGGGGTTCTACGAGCAGTACTTC.

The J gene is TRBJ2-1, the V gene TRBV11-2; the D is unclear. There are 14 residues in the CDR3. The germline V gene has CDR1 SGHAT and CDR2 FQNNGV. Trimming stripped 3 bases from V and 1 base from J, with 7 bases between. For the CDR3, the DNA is TGTGCCAGCAGCTTTGGGCTATCCTACAATGAGCAGTTCTTC. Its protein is CASSFGLSYNEQFF.

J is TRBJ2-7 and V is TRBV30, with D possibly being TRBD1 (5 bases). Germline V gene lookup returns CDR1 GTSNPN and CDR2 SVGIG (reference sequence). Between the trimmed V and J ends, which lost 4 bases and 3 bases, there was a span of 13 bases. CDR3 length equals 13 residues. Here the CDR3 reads CAWMGPPGYEQYF. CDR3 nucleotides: TGTGCCTGGATGGGGCCCCCGGGCTACGAGCAGTACTTC.

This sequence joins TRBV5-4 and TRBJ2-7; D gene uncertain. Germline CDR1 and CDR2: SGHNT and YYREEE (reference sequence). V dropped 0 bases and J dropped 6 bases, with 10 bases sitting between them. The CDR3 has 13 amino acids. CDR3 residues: CASSLVGLGEQYF. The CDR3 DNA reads TGTGCCAGCAGCTTGGTAGGCCTAGGCGAGCAGTACTTC.

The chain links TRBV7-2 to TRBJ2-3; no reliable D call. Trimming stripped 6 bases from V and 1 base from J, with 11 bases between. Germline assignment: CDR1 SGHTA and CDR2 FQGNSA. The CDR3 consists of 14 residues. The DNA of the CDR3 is TGTGCCAGCAGTTCAGGCAGCCGCACAGATACGCAGTATTTT. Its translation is CASSSGSRTDTQYF.